Listed below are T cell receptor beta chains from one sample, sequenced in a study of blood T cell repertoires in COVID-19. Some clones are missing from TCRdb's copy, which holds only in-frame ones; the method was immunoSEQ multiplex PCR. The repertoire holds fewer than 150,000 clones, 88% seen once, with under 12% in the top ten. The sequenced sample was peripheral blood. The receptors here all came from a middle-aged man with active or convalescent COVID-19. Both conserved end residues are part of each CDR3. The order of the fields is V gene, J gene, CDR3 protein.

v_call: TRBV6-5; j_call: TRBJ2-1; cdr3_aa: CASNDRVNEQFF
v_call: TRBV5-6; j_call: TRBJ1-6; cdr3_aa: CASSLGTGGSPLHF
v_call: TRBV18; j_call: TRBJ2-7; cdr3_aa: CASSSLAGGYEQYF
v_call: TRBV28; j_call: TRBJ1-2; cdr3_aa: CASRTRDRATMNGYTF
v_call: TRBV5-1; j_call: TRBJ2-6; cdr3_aa: CASSLELISGANVLTF
v_call: TRBV6-4; j_call: TRBJ2-2; cdr3_aa: CASSDSSVYTGELFF
v_call: TRBV20-1; j_call: TRBJ2-7; cdr3_aa: CSASARASGRAIEQYF
v_call: TRBV2; j_call: TRBJ1-5; cdr3_aa: CASSRNGFPQHF
v_call: TRBV9; j_call: TRBJ2-7; cdr3_aa: CASSVGLAGPFVDEQYF
v_call: TRBV3-1/TRBV3-2; j_call: TRBJ2-3; cdr3_aa: CASSQDLRTQYF
v_call: TRBV19; j_call: TRBJ1-5; cdr3_aa: CASRGQIHSNQPQHF
v_call: TRBV6-6; j_call: TRBJ1-1; cdr3_aa: CASSYQQGPTNTEAFF
v_call: TRBV7-6; j_call: TRBJ2-2; cdr3_aa: CASSLGQGGTGELFF
v_call: TRBV3-1/TRBV3-2; j_call: TRBJ1-1; cdr3_aa: CASSQDRTGTMNTEAFF
v_call: TRBV4-3; j_call: TRBJ2-3; cdr3_aa: CASSQYGTTSTDTQYF
v_call: TRBV27; j_call: TRBJ2-3; cdr3_aa: CASSLIGVVTDTQYF
v_call: TRBV3-1/TRBV3-2; j_call: TRBJ2-1; cdr3_aa: CASTRSSYNEQFF
v_call: TRBV7-3; j_call: TRBJ2-7; cdr3_aa: CASSPRPGGHYEQYF
v_call: TRBV18; j_call: TRBJ2-7; cdr3_aa: CASSNAVGGTYEQYF
v_call: TRBV15; j_call: TRBJ2-7; cdr3_aa: CATSRDRTSGTSYEQYF
v_call: TRBV11-1; j_call: TRBJ2-3; cdr3_aa: CASSFQGYTDTQYF
v_call: TRBV10-3; j_call: TRBJ1-1; cdr3_aa: CAISEKTGETEAFF
v_call: TRBV7-9; j_call: TRBJ2-7; cdr3_aa: CASSRGQGQPRDF
v_call: TRBV28; j_call: TRBJ2-1; cdr3_aa: CATERAEFYNEQFF
v_call: TRBV6-6; j_call: TRBJ2-2; cdr3_aa: CASSRDSTNTGELFF
v_call: TRBV28; j_call: TRBJ2-1; cdr3_aa: CASSATGNEQFF
v_call: TRBV4-3; j_call: TRBJ1-1; cdr3_aa: CASSQEWRSSEAFF